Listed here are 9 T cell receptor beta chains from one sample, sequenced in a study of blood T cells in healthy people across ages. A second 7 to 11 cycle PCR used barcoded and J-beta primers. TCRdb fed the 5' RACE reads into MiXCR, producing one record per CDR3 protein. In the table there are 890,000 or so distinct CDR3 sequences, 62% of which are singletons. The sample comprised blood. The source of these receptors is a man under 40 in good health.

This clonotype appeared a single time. The CDR3, as DNA: TGTGCCAGCAGCTTAACGGTCGGGGGGATTCACGAGCAGTACTTC. Translation gives CASSLTVGGIHEQYF. The rearrangement uses TRBV7-3 and TRBJ2-5, with TRBD2 identical over 7 bases. The J call is uncertain, as TRBJ2-7 better fits the DNA end. Germline V gene sequence: CDR1 SGHTA, CDR2 FQGTGA. The CDR3 loop spans 15 amino acids.

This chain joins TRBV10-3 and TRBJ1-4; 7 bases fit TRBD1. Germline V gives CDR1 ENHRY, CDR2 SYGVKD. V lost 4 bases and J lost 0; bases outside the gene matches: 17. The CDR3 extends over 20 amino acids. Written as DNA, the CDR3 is TGTGCCATCAGTGGTGGTCCCCGGGACAGAAAGACCACAACTAATGAAAAACTGTTTTTT. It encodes CAISGGPRDRKTTTNEKLFF.

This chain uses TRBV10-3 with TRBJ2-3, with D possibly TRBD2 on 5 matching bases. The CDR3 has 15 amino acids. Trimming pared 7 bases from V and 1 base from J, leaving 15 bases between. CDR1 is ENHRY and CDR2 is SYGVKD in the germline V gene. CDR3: CAITANGEGTDTQYF. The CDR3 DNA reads TGTGCCATCACCGCGAACGGGGAAGGCACAGATACGCAGTATTTT.

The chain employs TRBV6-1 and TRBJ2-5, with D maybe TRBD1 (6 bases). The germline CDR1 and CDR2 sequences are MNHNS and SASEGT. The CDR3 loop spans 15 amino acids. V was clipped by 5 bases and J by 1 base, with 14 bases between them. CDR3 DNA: TGTGCCAGCAGTAGTCACCGGGACACCCAAGAGACCCAGTACTTC. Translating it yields CASSSHRDTQETQYF.

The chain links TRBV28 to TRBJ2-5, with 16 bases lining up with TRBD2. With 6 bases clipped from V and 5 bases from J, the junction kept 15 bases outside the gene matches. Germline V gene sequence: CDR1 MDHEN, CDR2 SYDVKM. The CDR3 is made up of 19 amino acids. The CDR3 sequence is CASSPTGTSGGAWDETQYF. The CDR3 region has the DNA TGTGCCAGCAGCCCAACCGGGACTAGCGGGGGGGCGTGGGATGAGACCCAGTACTTC.

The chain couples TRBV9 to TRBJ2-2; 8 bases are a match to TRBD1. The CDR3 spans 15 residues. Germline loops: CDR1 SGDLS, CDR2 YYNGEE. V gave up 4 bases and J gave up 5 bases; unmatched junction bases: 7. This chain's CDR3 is CASSLTGGSTGELFF. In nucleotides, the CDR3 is TGTGCCAGCAGCCTAACAGGGGGTAGTACCGGGGAGCTGTTTTTT.

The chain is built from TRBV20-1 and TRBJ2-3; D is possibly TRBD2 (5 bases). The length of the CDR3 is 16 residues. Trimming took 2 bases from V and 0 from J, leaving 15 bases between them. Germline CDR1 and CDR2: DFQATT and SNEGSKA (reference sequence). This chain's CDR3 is CSARPVATTSTDTQYF. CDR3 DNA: TGCAGTGCTAGACCTGTAGCGACGACTAGCACAGATACGCAGTATTTT.

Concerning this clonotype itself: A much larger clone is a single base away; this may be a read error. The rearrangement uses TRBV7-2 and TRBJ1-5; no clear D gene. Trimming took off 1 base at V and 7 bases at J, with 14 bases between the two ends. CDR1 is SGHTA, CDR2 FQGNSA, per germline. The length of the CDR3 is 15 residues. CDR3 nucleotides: TGTGCCAGCAGCTTAGTGCCGGTCGGGAAGCAGCCCCAGCATTTT. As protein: CASSLVPVGKQPQHF.

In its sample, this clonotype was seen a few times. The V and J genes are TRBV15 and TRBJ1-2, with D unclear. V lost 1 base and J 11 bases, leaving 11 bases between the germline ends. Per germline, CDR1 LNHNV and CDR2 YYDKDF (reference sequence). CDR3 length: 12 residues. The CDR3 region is CATSRGVLGYTF. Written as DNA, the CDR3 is TGTGCCACCAGCAGAGGGGTACTTGGTTACACCTTC.